Listed here are 26 T cell receptor beta chains from one sample, sequenced in a study of tumor-infiltrating lymphocytes in primary liver carcinoma. Using a constant-region primer together with ProtoScript II reverse transcriptase, TCR beta cDNA was made from roughly 540 ng of total RNA. TCR beta libraries came from three nested multiplex PCR rounds using slightly modified ARM-PCR. With TRBV1-TRBV30 forward primers and a C-beta reverse primer, the first two PCR rounds were run for approximately 9 cycles each. TCRdb ran MiXCR on the multiplex PCR reads and lists one entry per CDR3 protein. This sample yields 84,000 or so distinct CDR3 sequences, of which 72% are seen a single time; approximately 19% belongs to the top ten. Without any cell sorting, roughly 18-30 mg of bulk tissue yielded co-extracted RNA and DNA. Sequenced: liver tumor tissue from sampling region 1. As to subset: tumor region T1, superior pole. The receptor source for this set is a man in his forties or fifties with primary liver carcinoma and hepatitis B virus infection.

This clonotype has a count of ten or more. The chain recombines TRBV5-6 with TRBJ2-7; D remains ambiguous. CDR1 SGHDT and CDR2 YYEEEE come from the germline V gene. V dropped 4 bases and J dropped 0 bases, with 14 bases sitting between them. This CDR3 spans 15 amino acids. CDR3 in DNA: TGTGCCAGCAGCCTTGAGAGCGCCAGCTCCTACGAGCAGTACTTC. This sequence encodes CASSLESASSYEQYF. Based on the CDR3 plus reference TRBV5-6 and TRBJ2-7, the full variable domain is DAGVTQSPTHLIKTRGQQVTLRCSPKSGHDTVSWYQQALGQGPQFIFQYYEEEERQRGNFPDRFSGHQFPNYSSELNVNALLLGDSALYLCASSLESASSYEQYFGPGTRLTVT.

The CDR3 sequence is CASSFTLAGLYNEQFF. DNA for the CDR3: TGCGCCAGCAGCTTCACACTAGCGGGCCTCTACAATGAGCAGTTCTTC. The gene calls are TRBV5-1 and TRBJ2-1, with 9 bases aligning to TRBD2. Germline CDR1 is SGHRS and CDR2 is YFSETQ. V lost 2 bases, J lost 3 bases, and 6 bases stayed unmatched. This CDR3 spans 16 amino acids.

A note on this clonotype: One junction end does not reproduce the germline sequence, and a read error may be involved. This sequence joins TRBV13 and TRBJ1-2, with a weak D call TRBD1 (6 bases). CDR1 and CDR2 (germline): PRHDT, FYEKMQ (reference sequence). The CDR3 is made up of 16 amino acids. In DNA, the CDR3 is TGTACCAGCAGCTCCTTTTACAGGGAGCAGGGCTATGGCTACACCTTC. Protein sequence: CTSSSFYREQGYGYTF.

The chain uses TRBV4-2 and TRBJ2-2, with unresolved D. The ends were cut back, 1 base at V and 4 bases at J, with 10 bases in the middle. This CDR3 contains 15 residues. Germline V gives CDR1 LGHNA, CDR2 YNFKEQ. CDR3 residues: CASSQVLGSTGELFF. In nucleotides, the CDR3 is TGTGCCAGCAGCCAAGTGCTGGGAAGCACCGGGGAGCTGTTTTTT.

Worth noting for this clonotype: The final CDR3 position lacks the conserved phenylalanine or tryptophan, pointing to a likely read error. The chain employs TRBV6-5 and TRBJ2-7; possibly TRBD1 or TRBD2 for D (6 bases each). Germline loops: CDR1 MNHEY, CDR2 SVGAGI. The CDR3 extends over 16 amino acids. Here the CDR3 reads CASSKNGGQASYEQYS. The CDR3 DNA reads as TGCGCCAGCAGTAAGAATGGGGGGCAAGCTTCCTACGAGCAGTACTCC.

The chain recombines TRBV7-2 with TRBJ1-4; unclear D gene. V was shortened by 4 bases and J by 3 bases, with 15 bases between the two germline ends. Germline V CDR1 and CDR2: SGHTA, FQGNSA. The CDR3 runs 16 residues. The CDR3 sequence: CASSSGRLTANEKLFF. The CDR3 DNA follows: TGTGCCAGCAGCTCCGGACGTCTGACCGCTAATGAAAAACTGTTTTTT.

V gene TRBV12-3 or TRBV12-4 combines with J gene TRBJ1-6, with D possibly TRBD1 on 5 matching bases. This CDR3 is built from 16 residues. Deletions cut 5 bases from V and 10 bases from J, with 21 bases between. The CDR3 loop is CASSPDSGRVGSPLHF. CDR3 bases: TGTGCCAGCAGTCCAGACTCGGGCAGGGTGGGGTCACCCCTCCACTTT.

In the case of this clonotype: At one end the junction does not follow the germline gene, possibly because of a read error. The gene calls are TRBV14 and TRBJ2-1; D gene unclear. CDR1 SGHDN and CDR2 FVKESK come from the germline V gene. The CDR3 extends over 13 amino acids. DNA of the CDR3: TGTGTCAGCTGCCTACGGATGGTGGGTGAACAGTTCTTC. It is translated as CVSCLRMVGEQFF.

To note about this clonotype: Germline and junction disagree at one end, which may indicate a read error. The chain combines TRBV5-4 with TRBJ2-4; TRBD2 aligns across 11 bases. From germline, CDR1 is SGHNT and CDR2 YYREEE (reference sequence). The CDR3 sequence is 16 residues long. The CDR3 spells CPSSSGTSGGGNIQYF. Here the CDR3 DNA reads TGTCCCAGTAGCTCCGGGACTAGCGGAGGGGGAAACATTCAGTACTTC.

As to this clonotype: Compared with germline, one end of the junction differs, possibly owing to a read error. The chain couples TRBV12-3 or TRBV12-4 to TRBJ2-7, with D maybe TRBD2 (5 bases). The CDR3 is made up of 13 amino acids. The CDR3 bases are TGTTCCAGCACCCAACGGGAATACTACCAGCAGTACTTC. This translates into CSSTQREYYQQYF.

This clonotype was counted many times. The genes are TRBV5-4 and TRBJ2-7; 10 positions match TRBD2. The trim removed 4 bases at V and 2 bases at J, leaving 6 bases unmatched. The CDR3 extends over 15 amino acids. CDR1 is SGHNT, CDR2 YYREEE, per germline (reference sequence). The CDR3 DNA follows: TGTGCCAGCAGCCCAGGACTAGCGGTAACCTACGAGCAGTACTTC. The encoded protein is CASSPGLAVTYEQYF.

This clonotype appeared many times. The gene calls are TRBV29-1 and TRBJ1-5, with no clear D. V was pared by 5 bases and J by 2 bases, with 13 bases between. The CDR3 totals 14 residues. Germline V gene lookup returns CDR1 SQVTM and CDR2 ANQGSEA. CDR3 DNA: TGCAGCGTTCGGGCAGGACCTGGCAATCAGCCCCAGCATTTT. Translation: CSVRAGPGNQPQHF.

Ten or more counts support this clonotype. The chain recombines TRBV5-1 with TRBJ2-5; D is perhaps TRBD2 (5 bases). CDR3 length: 13 amino acids. Germline V gene sequence: CDR1 SGHRS, CDR2 YFSETQ. V was trimmed by 4 bases and J by 5 bases, leaving 12 bases between them. DNA of the CDR3: TGCGCCAGCAGCGCCGGGGAGCTGGAGACCCAGTACTTC. The encoded protein is CASSAGELETQYF.

This clonotype was picked up a small number of times. A much larger clone lies one base from this, so it may be a read error. The genes are TRBV10-3 and TRBJ1-1, with D possibly TRBD1 on 6 matching bases. Germline V lookup: CDR1 ENHRY, CDR2 SYGVKD. The CDR3 extends over 14 amino acids. CDR3 DNA sequence: TGTGCCACCTTGGCAGGGGCAGCCCTGTCTGAAGCTCTCTTT. Its translation is CATLAGAALSEALF.

About this clonotype: The germline gene is not matched at one end of the junction; a read error may be the cause. The chain couples TRBV6-6 to TRBJ2-2, with 8 bases identical to TRBD2. CDR1 and CDR2 from the germline V gene are MNHNY and SVGAGI (reference sequence). This CDR3 spans 17 amino acids. The CDR3 loop is CTSSYSMLAGDTGELFF. The CDR3 bases are TGTACCAGCAGTTACTCGATGCTAGCGGGCGACACCGGGGAGCTGTTTTTT.

Details on this clonotype: It may be a read error: a sequence one base away is much more abundant. This rearrangement joins TRBV7-9 to TRBJ2-1; D perhaps matches TRBD1 (5 bases). There are 15 residues in the CDR3. Germline values: CDR1 SEHNR, CDR2 FQNEAQ (reference sequence). CDR3 loop: CASRSRQGSYNERFF. The CDR3 DNA follows: TGTGCCAGCAGAAGTAGGCAGGGTTCCTACAATGAGCGGTTCTTC.

This clonotype appeared once. One end of the junction varies from germline; a read error may be responsible. The V gene is TRBV4-1, the J gene TRBJ2-2; a possible D gene is TRBD2 (5 bases). Germline loops: CDR1 MGHRA, CDR2 YSYEKL. The CDR3 runs to 15 residues. The chain's CDR3 is CASSQDHGETVELFF. In DNA, the CDR3 is TGCGCCAGCAGCCAAGATCACGGGGAAACCGTGGAGCTGTTTTTT.

By frequency in the sample, this clonotype is medium-sized (0.01 to 0.1%). The chain carries TRBV11-1 and TRBJ2-7, with D unclear. V was trimmed by 1 base and J by 1 base, leaving 11 bases between them. Looked up from germline, CDR1 is SGHAT and CDR2 is FQDESV (reference sequence). CDR3 length: 15 residues. Written as DNA, the CDR3 is TGTGCCAGCAGCTTAGAGGCGACCGTGTCCTACGAGCAGTACTTC. Its translation: CASSLEATVSYEQYF.

With regard to this clonotype: As the CDR3 is not closed by the conserved phenylalanine or tryptophan, this likely results from a read error. The chain is built from TRBV12-3 or TRBV12-4 and TRBJ2-7; D is unresolved. The CDR3 consists of 14 residues. V gave up 2 bases and J gave up 0 bases, with 8 bases separating them. Written as DNA, the CDR3 is TGTGCCAGCAGTTTAAGAGTTAACTCCTACGAGCAGTACTAC. Its protein is CASSLRVNSYEQYY.

With respect to this clonotype: A read error may account for a junction end that differs from germline. The chain combines TRBV28 with TRBJ2-3; D is unclear. The DNA matches TRBJ1-5 better at its end, which makes the J call doubtful. Germline V gives CDR1 MDHEN, CDR2 SYDVKM. The CDR3 sequence is 12 residues long. CDR3 DNA sequence: TGTTCCAGCAGTCCCCTTTTGCATACGCAGCATTTT. Translation gives CSSSPLLHTQHF.

Notes on this clonotype: This sequence may be a read error, since a much larger clone differs from it by one base. The J gene is TRBJ1-4, the V gene TRBV7-9; D unclear. Trimming removed 5 bases from V and 7 bases from J, with 5 bases in between. This CDR3 is 11 amino acids long. Germline lookup yields CDR1 SEHNR and CDR2 FQNEAQ (reference sequence). As DNA, the CDR3 is TGTGCCAGCAGCCATGGTGAAAAACTGTTTTTT. Translated, it gives CASSHGEKLFF.

This clonotype was detected many times. The V gene is TRBV4-2, the J gene TRBJ2-7; 8 bases match TRBD1. The V and J ends lost 3 bases and 5 bases, in that order; junction bases with no gene match: 0. Germline V gene sequence: CDR1 LGHNA, CDR2 YNFKEQ. The CDR3 spans 12 residues. The CDR3 here is CASSQTGDEQYF. The CDR3 DNA is TGTGCCAGCAGCCAGACAGGGGACGAGCAGTACTTC.

There are many counts of this clonotype. V usage is TRBV7-8 and J usage is TRBJ2-2; a weak D match, TRBD2 (6 bases). Deletions cut 2 bases from V and 0 bases from J, with 10 bases between. The CDR3 runs to 16 residues. Per the germline V gene, CDR1 is SGHVS and CDR2 is FQNEAQ. The CDR3, as DNA: TGTGCCAGCAGCTTAAACCGGGGGACGAACACCGGGGAGCTGTTTTTT. Its translation: CASSLNRGTNTGELFF. Full variable domain (outside the CDR3, taken from reference TRBV7-8 and TRBJ2-2): GAGVSQSPRYKVAKRGQDVALRCDPISGHVSLFWYQQALGQGPEFLTYFQNEAQLDKSGLPSDRFFAERPEGSVSTLKIQRTQQEDSAVYLCASSLNRGTNTGELFFGEGSRLTVL.

This rearrangement joins TRBV29-1 to TRBJ2-1; a possible D gene is TRBD2 (5 bases). CDR3 length: 14 amino acids. V lost 3 bases and J lost 8, with 17 bases in between. Germline loops: CDR1 SQVTM, CDR2 ANQGSEA. CDR3 bases: TGCAGCGTTGATGGGTCTAACGGGGTGGATGAGCAGTTCTTC. Translating gives CSVDGSNGVDEQFF.

Only one count was recorded for this clonotype. Because it lacks the conserved phenylalanine or tryptophan at the end, this CDR3 is likely a read error. The chain joins TRBV4-1 to TRBJ1-6; TRBD1 aligns across 8 bases. The CDR3 sequence is 17 residues long. The junction had 9 bases not matched to a gene; V was cut back by 4 bases and J by 4 bases. Germline loops: CDR1 MGHRA, CDR2 YSYEKL. The CDR3 here is CASSRSSGQAYNSPLHL. The CDR3 DNA is TGCGCCAGCAGCCGAAGTTCGGGACAGGCTTATAATTCACCCCTCCACCTT.

V and J are TRBV6-2 or TRBV6-3 and TRBJ2-2; 9 bases agree with TRBD1. The J segment lost 8 bases and the V segment lost 6 bases, leaving 10 bases of the junction unmatched. This CDR3 region has 15 residues. The germline CDR1 and CDR2 sequences are MNHEY and SVGEGT. CDR3 bases: TGTGCCAGCAGAGCCGGGACAGGGACGTCAGGGGAGCTGTTTTTT. This encodes CASRAGTGTSGELFF.